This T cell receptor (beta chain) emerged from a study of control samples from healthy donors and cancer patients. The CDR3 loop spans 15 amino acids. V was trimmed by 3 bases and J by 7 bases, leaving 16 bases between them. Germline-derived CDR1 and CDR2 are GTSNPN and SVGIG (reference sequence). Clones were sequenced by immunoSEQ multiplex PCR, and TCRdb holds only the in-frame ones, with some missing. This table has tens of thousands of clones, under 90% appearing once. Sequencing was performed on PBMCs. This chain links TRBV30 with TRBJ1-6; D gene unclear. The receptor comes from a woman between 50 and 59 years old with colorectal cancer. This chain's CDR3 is CAWRPNTLGNSPLHF. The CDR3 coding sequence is TGTGCCTGGAGACCTAACACGTTAGGGAATTCACCCCTCCACTTT.